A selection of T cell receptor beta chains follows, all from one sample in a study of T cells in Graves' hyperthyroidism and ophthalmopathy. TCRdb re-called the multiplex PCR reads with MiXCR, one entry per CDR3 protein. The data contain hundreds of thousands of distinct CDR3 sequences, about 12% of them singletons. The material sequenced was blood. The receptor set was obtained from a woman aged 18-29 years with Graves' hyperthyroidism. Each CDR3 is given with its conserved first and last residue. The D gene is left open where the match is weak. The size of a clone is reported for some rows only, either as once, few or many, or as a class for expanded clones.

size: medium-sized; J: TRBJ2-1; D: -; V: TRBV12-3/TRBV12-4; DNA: TGTGCCAGCAGCACAGGGACCAACTTGTTCTTC; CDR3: CASSTGTNLFF
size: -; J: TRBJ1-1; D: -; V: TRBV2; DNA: TGTGCCGGCAGTGGTATTGAAGCTTTCTTT; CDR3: CAGSGIEAFF
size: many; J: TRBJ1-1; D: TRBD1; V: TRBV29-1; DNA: TGCAGCGTTGAGAACAGGGGGGGGACTGAAGCTTTCTTT; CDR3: CSVENRGGTEAFF
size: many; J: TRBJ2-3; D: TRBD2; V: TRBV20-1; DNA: TGCAGTGCTAGAGACAGACTAGCGGGGGGCCCTCGGGGTACGCAGTATTTT; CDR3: CSARDRLAGGPRGTQYF
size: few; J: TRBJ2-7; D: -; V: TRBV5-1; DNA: TGCGCCAGCAGCTTGGGGCCAGTAGGGGGAAACGAGCAGTACTTC; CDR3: CASSLGPVGGNEQYF
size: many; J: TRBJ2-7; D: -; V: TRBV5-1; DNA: TGCGCCAGCAGCAGGCACGTCGGCTCCTACGAGCAGTACTTC; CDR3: CASSRHVGSYEQYF
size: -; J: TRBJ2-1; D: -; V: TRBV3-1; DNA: TGTGCCAGCAGCCGACAGTGGGGGGTGAACTCGAATGAGCAGTCCTTC; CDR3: CASSRQWGVNSNEQSF
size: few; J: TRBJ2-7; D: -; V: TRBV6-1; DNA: TGTGCCAGCAGGGACGGAAACTACGAGCAGTACTTC; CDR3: CASRDGNYEQYF
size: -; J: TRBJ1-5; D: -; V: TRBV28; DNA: TGTGCCAGCAGTGAAGGCAGCAATCAGCCCCAGCATTTT; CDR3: CASSEGSNQPQHF
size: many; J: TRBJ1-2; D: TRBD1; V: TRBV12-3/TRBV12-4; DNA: TGTGCCAGCAGTTTTTTACCGGGACAGGGGACGGATGGCTACACCTTC; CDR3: CASSFLPGQGTDGYTF
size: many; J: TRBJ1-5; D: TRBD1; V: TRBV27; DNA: TGTGCCACTTCCCCCCGGGACAGGGCTGTTCAGCCCCAGCATTTT; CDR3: CATSPRDRAVQPQHF
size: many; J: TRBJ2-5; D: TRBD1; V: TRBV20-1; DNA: TGCAGTGTTATCGACAGGGGCCGCCAAGAGACCCAGTACTTC; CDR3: CSVIDRGRQETQYF
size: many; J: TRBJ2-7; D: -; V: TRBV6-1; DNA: TGTGCCAGCAGTTACAGTACTTGGAGGGGCCACGAGCAGTACTTC; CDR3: CASSYSTWRGHEQYF
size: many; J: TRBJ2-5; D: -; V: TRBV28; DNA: TGTGCCACCACTGAGGGGGGGGCGAAGCAAGAGACCCAGTACTTC; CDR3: CATTEGGAKQETQYF
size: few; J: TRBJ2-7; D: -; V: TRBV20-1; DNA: TGCAGTGCCGACCGCTCCTACGAGCAGTACTTC; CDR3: CSADRSYEQYF
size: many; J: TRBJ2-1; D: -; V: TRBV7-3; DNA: TGTGCCAGCAGCTTATCGGAGTTGAATGAGCAGTTCTTC; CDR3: CASSLSELNEQFF
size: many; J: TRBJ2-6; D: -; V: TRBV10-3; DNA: TGTGCCATCAGTGATGAAAGGGGACTCTTGACCAACGTCCTGACTTTC; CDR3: CAISDERGLLTNVLTF
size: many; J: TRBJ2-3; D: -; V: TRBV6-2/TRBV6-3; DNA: TGTGCCAGCAGTTACGATTTCTTCAGTAGCACAGATACGCAGTATTTT; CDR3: CASSYDFFSSTDTQYF
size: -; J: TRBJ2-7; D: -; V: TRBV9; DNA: TGTGCCAGCAGCGTCAACGGGGGCTCCTACGAGCAGTACTTC; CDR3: CASSVNGGSYEQYF
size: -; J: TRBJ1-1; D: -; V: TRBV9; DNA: TGTGCCAGCAGCGTAGCAACGGGGGGAGAACGCGCTTTAGGAGGGGGCACTGAAGCTTTCTTT; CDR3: CASSVATGGERALGGGTEAFF
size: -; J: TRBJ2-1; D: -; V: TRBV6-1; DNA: TGTGCCAACAGTGAAGCTACCTCCCAGCAGTTCTTC; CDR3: CANSEATSQQFF
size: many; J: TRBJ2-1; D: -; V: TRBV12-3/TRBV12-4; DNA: TGTGCCAGCAGTAGGGGGACTGAGGAGCAGTTCTTC; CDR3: CASSRGTEEQFF
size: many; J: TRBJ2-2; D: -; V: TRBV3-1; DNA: TGTGCCAGCAGCCAAGATCTGGGGGCCGTGGGCACCGGGGAGCTGTTTTTT; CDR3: CASSQDLGAVGTGELFF
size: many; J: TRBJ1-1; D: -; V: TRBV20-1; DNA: TGCAGTGCTAGAGAGAGGCTTTGGGGCACTGAAGCTTTCTTT; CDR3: CSARERLWGTEAFF
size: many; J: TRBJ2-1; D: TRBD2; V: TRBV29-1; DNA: TGCAGCGGTATAGCGGGGGGCCATGAGCAGTTCTTC; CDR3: CSGIAGGHEQFF
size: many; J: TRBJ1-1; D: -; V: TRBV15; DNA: TGTGCCACCAGCAGGGAGGCGGAACGCACCATGAACACTGAAGCTTTCTTT; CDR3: CATSREAERTMNTEAFF
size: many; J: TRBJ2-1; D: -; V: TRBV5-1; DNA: TGCGCCAGCAGCAGGACGAGCAGAACGTATCTGAACAATGAGCAGTTCTTC; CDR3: CASSRTSRTYLNNEQFF
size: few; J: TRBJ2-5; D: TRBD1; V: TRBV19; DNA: TGTGCCAGTAGTGTCGACAGGGGGCTAGGTCGGGAGACCCAGTACTTC; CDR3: CASSVDRGLGRETQYF
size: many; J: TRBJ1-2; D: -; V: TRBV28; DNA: TGTGCCAGCAGTTTCGGGAGTGGGTCGTACTATGGCTACACCTTC; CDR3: CASSFGSGSYYGYTF
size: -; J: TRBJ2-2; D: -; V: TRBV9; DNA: TGTGCCAGCAGCGTGGCAGATATCACCGGGGAGCTGTTTTTT; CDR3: CASSVADITGELFF
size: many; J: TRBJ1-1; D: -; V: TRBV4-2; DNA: TGTGCCAGCAGGGAGGGGTGGACTAACACTGAAGCTTTCTTT; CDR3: CASREGWTNTEAFF
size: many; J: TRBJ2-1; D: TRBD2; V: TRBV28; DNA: TGTGCCAGCAGTTTAAGACTAGCGGGAGGATATGAGCAGTTCTTC; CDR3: CASSLRLAGGYEQFF
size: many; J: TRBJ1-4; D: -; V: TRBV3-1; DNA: TGTGCCAGCAGCCGCGTTGGGGCGCTTGGTGAAAAACTGTTTTTT; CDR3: CASSRVGALGEKLFF